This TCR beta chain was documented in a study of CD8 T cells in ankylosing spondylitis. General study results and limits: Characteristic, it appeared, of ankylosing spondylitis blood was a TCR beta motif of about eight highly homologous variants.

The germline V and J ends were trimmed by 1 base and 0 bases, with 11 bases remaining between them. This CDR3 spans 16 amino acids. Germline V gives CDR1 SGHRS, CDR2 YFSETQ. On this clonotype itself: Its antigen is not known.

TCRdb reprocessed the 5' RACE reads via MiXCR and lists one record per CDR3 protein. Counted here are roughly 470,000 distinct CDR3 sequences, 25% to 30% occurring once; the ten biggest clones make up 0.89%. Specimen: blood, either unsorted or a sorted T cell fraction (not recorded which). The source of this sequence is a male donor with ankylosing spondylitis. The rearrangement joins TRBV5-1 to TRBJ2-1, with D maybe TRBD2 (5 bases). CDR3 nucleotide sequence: TGCGCCAGCAGCTTGTCGCCCCGGGACTCCTACAATGAGCAGTTCTTC. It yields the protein CASSLSPRDSYNEQFF.